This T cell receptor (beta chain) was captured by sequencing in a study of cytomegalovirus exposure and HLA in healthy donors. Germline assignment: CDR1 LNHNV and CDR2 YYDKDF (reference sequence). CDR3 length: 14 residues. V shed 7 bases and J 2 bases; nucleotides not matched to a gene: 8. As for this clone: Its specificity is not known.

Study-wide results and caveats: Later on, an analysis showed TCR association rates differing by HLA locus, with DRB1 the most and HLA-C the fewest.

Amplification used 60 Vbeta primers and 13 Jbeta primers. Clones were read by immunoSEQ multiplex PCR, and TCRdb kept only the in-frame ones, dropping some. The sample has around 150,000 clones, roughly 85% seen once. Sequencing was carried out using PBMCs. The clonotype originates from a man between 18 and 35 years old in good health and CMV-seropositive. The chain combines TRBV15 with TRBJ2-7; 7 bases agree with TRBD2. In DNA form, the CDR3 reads TGTGCCACCAAGGTAGGACTAGGGGCCTACGAGCAGTACTTC. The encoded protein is CATKVGLGAYEQYF.